This TCR beta chain was identified in a study of cytomegalovirus exposure and HLA in healthy donors. Sequencing used immunoSEQ multiplex PCR; TCRdb keeps in-frame clones, though not all of them. The table has fewer than 200,000 clones, roughly 85% seen once. V lost 2 bases and J lost 6; bases outside the gene matches: 4. This CDR3 has 14 residues. The V gene's germline CDR1 is WNHNN and CDR2 SYGVQD (reference sequence). The clonotype comes from a young man in good health and CMV-seropositive. The rearrangement joins TRBV10-1 to TRBJ2-1; 7 nucleotides line up with TRBD2. Sequencing was done on a sample of PBMCs. The DNA of the CDR3 is TGCGCCAGCAGTGAGGCGGGAGTCCCCAATGAGCAGTTCTTC. Amino acid sequence: CASSEAGVPNEQFF.